This T cell receptor (beta chain) is drawn from a study of blood T cell repertoires in COVID-19. Overall study: Acute and convalescent COVID-19 specimens originated in the United States, Italy and Spain.

Per the authors' pipeline: Cell counts per sample came from amplifying reference gene primers. Sequencing used immunoSEQ multiplex PCR; TCRdb keeps in-frame clones, though not all of them. The V and J calls and clone size come from that table; D and trimming were worked out from the DNA. The table includes 300,000 or so clones, 90% detected once. The CDR3 covers 15 residues. The trim removed 6 bases at V and 5 bases at J, leaving 11 bases unmatched. Germline-derived CDR1 and CDR2 are MNHEY and SVGAGI. The TCR sequence derives from a woman in her twenties or thirties with COVID-19, enrolled during active disease. This chain connects TRBV6-5 to TRBJ2-5, with TRBD1 identical over 8 bases. Sequencing input: peripheral blood. CDR3 protein: CASSPNGQGWETQYF. The CDR3 DNA reads TGTGCCAGCAGCCCAAACGGACAGGGCTGGGAGACCCAGTACTTC.